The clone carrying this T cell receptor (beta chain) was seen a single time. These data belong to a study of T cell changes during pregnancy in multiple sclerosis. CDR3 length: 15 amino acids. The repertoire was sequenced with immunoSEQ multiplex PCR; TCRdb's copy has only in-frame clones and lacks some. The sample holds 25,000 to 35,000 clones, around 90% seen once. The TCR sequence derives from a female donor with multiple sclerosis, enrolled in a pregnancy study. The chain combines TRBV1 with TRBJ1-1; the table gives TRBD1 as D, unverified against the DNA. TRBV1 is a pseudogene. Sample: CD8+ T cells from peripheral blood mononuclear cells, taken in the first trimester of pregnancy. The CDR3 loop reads CTSSQGDRGHGEAFF. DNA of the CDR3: TGCACCAGCAGCCAAGGGGATAGGGGTCACGGTGAAGCTTTCTTT.